Presented here are 16 T cell receptor beta chains from one specimen sequenced in a study of T cells in Graves' hyperthyroidism and ophthalmopathy. Amplification of TCR beta CDR3 regions was performed using RNA transcripts as template. HTBI primers were the set used in a first-round RT-PCR of the TCR CDR3. Each CDR3 protein gets one entry after TCRdb re-called the multiplex PCR reads with MiXCR. This table holds 730,000 or so distinct CDR3 sequences, around 20% found once. Sequenced: blood. The receptors derive from a woman between 45 and 60 years old with Graves' hyperthyroidism that later progressed to Graves' ophthalmopathy.

In its sample, this clonotype was seen a few times. The genes are TRBV10-3 and TRBJ1-2; D is uncertain. V lost 4 bases and J lost 5, with 8 bases in between. This CDR3 has 12 amino acids. The germline V gene encodes CDR1 ENHRY and CDR2 SYGVKD. The CDR3 DNA follows: TGTGCCATCAGTGTTCCGGGGTATGGCTACACCTTC. Translated, it gives CAISVPGYGYTF.

The sample holds many counts of this clonotype. The gene calls are TRBV9 and TRBJ2-5, with D possibly being TRBD1 (5 bases). The CDR3 is 15 residues long. The germline V gene encodes CDR1 SGDLS and CDR2 YYNGEE. Trimming stripped 0 bases from V and 2 bases from J, with 11 bases between. CDR3 DNA sequence: TGTGCCAGCAGCGTAGCTGGGGCCGGACAAGAGACCCAGTACTTC. It is translated as CASSVAGAGQETQYF. Using reference TRBV9 and TRBJ2-5 for the parts outside the CDR3, the full variable domain is DSGVTQTPKHLITATGQRVTLRCSPRSGDLSVYWYQQSLDQGLQFLIQYYNGEERAKGNILERFSAQQFPDLHSELNLSSLELGDSALYFCASSVAGAGQETQYFGPGTRLLVL.

This clonotype was counted ten times or more. The chain joins TRBV5-1 to TRBJ2-4; D is undetermined. Germline assignment: CDR1 SGHRS and CDR2 YFSETQ. There are 13 residues in the CDR3. The V and J ends lost 5 bases and 0 bases respectively, with 6 bases between them. This CDR3 reads CASRPVAKNIQYF. The CDR3 DNA is TGCGCCAGCAGACCAGTAGCCAAAAACATTCAGTACTTC.

This clonotype has more than one count but fewer than ten. V gene TRBV29-1 combines with J gene TRBJ2-7; 7 bases line up with TRBD1. The germline V gene has CDR1 SQVTM and CDR2 ANQGSEA. The length of the CDR3 is 13 residues. V shed 5 bases, J shed 5 bases, and the junction held 9 bases outside the gene matches. The CDR3 is CSVTNRGVHEQYF. The CDR3 DNA is TGCAGCGTTACCAACAGGGGCGTCCACGAGCAGTACTTC.

Many counts were recorded for this clonotype. The chain recombines TRBV20-1 with TRBJ2-1; the D is unclear. The CDR3 has 18 residues. Germline CDR1 and CDR2: DFQATT and SNEGSKA (reference sequence). Deletions cut 0 bases from V and 0 bases from J, with 18 bases between. The CDR3: CSARDSRDFTSSYNEQFF. The CDR3 DNA reads TGCAGTGCTAGAGACAGTCGCGACTTCACGAGCTCCTACAATGAGCAGTTCTTC.

This clonotype appeared many times. This chain joins TRBV6-1 and TRBJ2-2; maybe TRBD1 (5 bases). The CDR3 contains 14 residues. Trimming shortened V by 6 bases and J by 1 base, and 9 bases separated the two germline ends. Germline CDR1 and CDR2: MNHNS and SASEGT. The CDR3 is CASRGTGNTGELFF. Here the CDR3 DNA reads TGTGCCAGCAGAGGTACAGGGAACACCGGGGAGCTGTTTTTT.

The V call is TRBV20-1, the J call TRBJ2-1; TRBD2 matches 11 bases. This CDR3 is 16 amino acids long. V dropped 6 bases and J dropped 4; count of bases not matched to a gene: 11. Germline-derived CDR1 and CDR2 are DFQATT and SNEGSKA (reference sequence). Written as DNA, the CDR3 is TGCAGTGCCCCCGTTAGCGGGGGGGCCCGATACAATGAGCAGTTCTTC. The encoded protein is CSAPVSGGARYNEQFF.

This clonotype turned up a few times. This sequence joins TRBV6-1 and TRBJ2-1; the D gene is possibly TRBD1 (6 bases). Trimming removed 7 bases at V and 0 bases at J, with 19 bases between. The length of the CDR3 is 17 residues. The germline V gene encodes CDR1 MNHNS and CDR2 SASEGT. CDR3 amino acids: CASIPQGGLSSYNEQFF. CDR3 DNA: TGTGCCAGCATCCCACAGGGCGGGTTAAGCTCCTACAATGAGCAGTTCTTC.

This chain joins TRBV16 and TRBJ2-3, with a possible D match to TRBD1 (6 bases). The CDR3 is made up of 15 amino acids. CDR1 is KGHSY and CDR2 is FQNENV in the germline V gene. With 0 bases removed from V and 4 bases from J, the gap between germline ends came to 11 bases. The CDR3: CASSQSQGRSDTQYF. For the CDR3, the DNA is TGTGCCAGCAGCCAATCCCAGGGGCGGTCAGATACGCAGTATTTT.

The chain employs TRBV20-1 and TRBJ2-3; a possible D gene is TRBD2 (5 bases). The length of the CDR3 is 13 residues. V was cut by 6 bases and J by 1 base, with 11 bases left in between. The germline CDR1 and CDR2 sequences are DFQATT and SNEGSKA (reference sequence). The CDR3 region is CSAGIGGTDTQYF. In nucleotides, the CDR3 is TGCAGTGCCGGAATCGGGGGCACAGATACGCAGTATTTT.

The chain is built from TRBV6-2 or TRBV6-3 and TRBJ1-2; a possible D gene is TRBD1 (5 bases). This CDR3 is built from 13 residues. Germline loops: CDR1 MNHEY, CDR2 SVGEGT. V was cut by 2 bases and J by 7 bases, with 11 bases left in between. CDR3 sequence reads: CASSYQGVRGYTF. CDR3 nucleotide sequence: TGTGCCAGCAGTTACCAAGGGGTGCGTGGCTACACCTTC.

As regards this clonotype: A much larger clone lies one base from this, so it may be a read error. The chain is built from TRBV3-1 and TRBJ1-1; no clear D. The CDR3 spans 12 residues. Per the germline V gene, CDR1 is LGHDT and CDR2 is YNNKEL (reference sequence). The CDR3 nucleotides read TGTGTCAGCAGCCAAGATGACACTGAAGCTTTCTTT. This translates into CVSSQDDTEAFF.

V is TRBV19 and J is TRBJ2-7, with a tentative D call TRBD1 (5 bases). Per the germline V gene, CDR1 is LNHDA and CDR2 is SQIVND (reference sequence). V was cut by 3 bases and J by 5 bases, with 8 bases left in between. CDR3 size: 12 residues. CDR3 in amino acids: CASSMTANEQYF. CDR3 coding DNA: TGTGCCAGTAGTATGACAGCTAACGAGCAGTACTTC.

The rearrangement joins TRBV5-4 to TRBJ1-1, with D unclear. V lost 3 bases and J lost 1, with 10 bases in between. Germline CDR1 is SGHNT and CDR2 is YYREEE (reference sequence). CDR3 length equals 14 residues. This CDR3 is CASSWALENTEAFF. The CDR3 region has the DNA TGTGCCAGCAGCTGGGCTCTAGAGAACACTGAAGCTTTCTTT.

This clonotype was counted a few times. V gene TRBV7-9 combines with J gene TRBJ1-1, with TRBD1 as a possible D gene (5 bases). The CDR3 sequence is 15 residues long. Trimming stripped 4 bases from V and 5 bases from J, with 17 bases between. The germline V gene has CDR1 SEHNR and CDR2 FQNEAQ (reference sequence). CDR3 sequence (DNA): TGTGCCAGCAGCTACACGGGAGGGGAAGGGACTGAAGCTTTCTTT. Translating gives CASSYTGGEGTEAFF.

This clonotype was seen at least ten times. The rearrangement uses TRBV14 and TRBJ2-1, with 10 bases that match TRBD2. Trimming cost V 1 base and J 8 bases; bases outside gene matches: 8. Germline-derived CDR1 and CDR2 are SGHDN and FVKESK. There are 16 residues in the CDR3. In nucleotides, the CDR3 is TGTGCCAGCAGCCAAGCGGCAGCGGGGGGGCTCGATGAGCAGTTCTTC. Protein sequence: CASSQAAAGGLDEQFF.